Included here is one T cell receptor (beta chain) sequence, with context. The sample comes from a study of T-cell reconstitution after alpha-beta-depleted transplantation in children. Preparation of the TCRbeta library used unique molecular identifiers. TCRdb processed the PCR reads anew with MiXCR; each CDR3 protein has one entry. The sample has hundreds of thousands of distinct CDR3 sequences, over 9.5% seen once. The CDR3 loop spans 14 amino acids. Germline V CDR1 and CDR2: KGHSH, LQKENI. Trimming cost V 2 bases and J 7 bases, with 15 bases left between them. The chain has TRBV18 and TRBJ2-7, with unresolved D. The TCR sequence derives from a human donor who donated a stem cell graft to a child with acute myeloid leukemia. The source was PBMCs from the stem cell graft donor, collected from the stem cell graft. CDR3 sequence: CASSPATKAEEQYF. The CDR3 DNA sequence: TGTGCCAGCTCACCAGCTACTAAAGCTGAAGAGCAGTACTTC.